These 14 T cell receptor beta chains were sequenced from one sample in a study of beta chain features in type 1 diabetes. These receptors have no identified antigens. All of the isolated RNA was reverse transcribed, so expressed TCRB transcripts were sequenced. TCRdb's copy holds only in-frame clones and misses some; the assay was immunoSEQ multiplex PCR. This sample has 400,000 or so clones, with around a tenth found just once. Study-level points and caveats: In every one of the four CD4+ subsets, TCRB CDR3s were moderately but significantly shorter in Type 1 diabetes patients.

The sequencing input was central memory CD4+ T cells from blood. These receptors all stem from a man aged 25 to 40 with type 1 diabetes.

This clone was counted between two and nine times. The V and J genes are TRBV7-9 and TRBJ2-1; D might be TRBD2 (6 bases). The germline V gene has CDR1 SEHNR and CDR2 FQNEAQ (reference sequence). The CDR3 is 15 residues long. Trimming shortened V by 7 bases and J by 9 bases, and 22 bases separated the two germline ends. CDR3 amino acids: CASTRTILAGVEQFF. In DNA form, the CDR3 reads TGTGCCAGCACCCGGACTATATTGGCTGGGGTTGAGCAGTTCTTC.

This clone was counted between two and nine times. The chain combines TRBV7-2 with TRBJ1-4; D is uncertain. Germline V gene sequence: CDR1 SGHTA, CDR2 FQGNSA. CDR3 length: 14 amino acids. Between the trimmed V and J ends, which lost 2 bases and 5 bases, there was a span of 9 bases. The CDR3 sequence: CASSLSYPNEKLFF. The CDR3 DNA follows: TGTGCCAGCAGCTTAAGTTACCCCAATGAAAAACTGTTTTTT.

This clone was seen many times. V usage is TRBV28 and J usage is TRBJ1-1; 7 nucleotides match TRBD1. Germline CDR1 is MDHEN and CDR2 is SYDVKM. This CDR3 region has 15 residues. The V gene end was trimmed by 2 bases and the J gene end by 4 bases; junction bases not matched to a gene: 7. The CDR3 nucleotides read TGTGCCAGCAGTTTAGGAGGGGGCGAGAGCACTGAAGCTTTCTTT. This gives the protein CASSLGGGESTEAFF.

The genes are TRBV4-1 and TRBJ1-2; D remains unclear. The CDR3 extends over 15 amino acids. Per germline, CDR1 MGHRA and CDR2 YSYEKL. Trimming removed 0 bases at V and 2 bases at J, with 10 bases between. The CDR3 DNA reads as TGCGCCAGCAGCCAAGAAAACGTGGGGAACTATGGCTACACCTTC. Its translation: CASSQENVGNYGYTF.

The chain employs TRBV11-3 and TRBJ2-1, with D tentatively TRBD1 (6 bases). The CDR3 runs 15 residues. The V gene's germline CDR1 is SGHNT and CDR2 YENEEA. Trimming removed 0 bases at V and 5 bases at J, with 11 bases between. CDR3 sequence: CASSLEGTGNNEQFF. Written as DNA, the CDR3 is TGTGCCAGCAGCTTAGAGGGTACAGGGAACAATGAGCAGTTCTTC.

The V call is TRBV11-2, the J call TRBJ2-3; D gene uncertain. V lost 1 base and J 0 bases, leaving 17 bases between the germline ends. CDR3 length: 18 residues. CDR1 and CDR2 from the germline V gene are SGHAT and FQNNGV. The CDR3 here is CASSLVAASTGSTDTQYF. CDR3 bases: TGTGCCAGCAGCTTAGTGGCAGCTTCCACTGGGAGCACAGATACGCAGTATTTT.

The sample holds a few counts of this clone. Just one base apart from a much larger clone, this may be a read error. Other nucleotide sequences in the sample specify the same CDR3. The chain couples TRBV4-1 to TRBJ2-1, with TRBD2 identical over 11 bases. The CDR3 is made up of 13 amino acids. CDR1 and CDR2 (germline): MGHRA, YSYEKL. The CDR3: CASSQDRLAGPLF. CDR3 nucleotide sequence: TGCGCCAGCAGCCAAGATAGACTAGCGGGACCCCTCTTC.

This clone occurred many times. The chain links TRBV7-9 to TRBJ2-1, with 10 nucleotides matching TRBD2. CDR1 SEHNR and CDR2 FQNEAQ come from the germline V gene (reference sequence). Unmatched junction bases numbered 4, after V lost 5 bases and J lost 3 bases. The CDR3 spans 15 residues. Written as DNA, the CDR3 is TGTGCCAGCAGCCAAGGACTAGCGGACTACAATGAGCAGTTCTTC. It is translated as CASSQGLADYNEQFF.

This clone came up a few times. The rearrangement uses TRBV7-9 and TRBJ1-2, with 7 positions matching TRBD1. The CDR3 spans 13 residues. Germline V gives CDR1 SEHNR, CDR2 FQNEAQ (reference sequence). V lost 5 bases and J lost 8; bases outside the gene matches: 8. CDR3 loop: CASSRDRVGGYTF. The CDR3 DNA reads TGTGCCAGCAGCCGAGACAGGGTTGGGGGCTACACCTTC.

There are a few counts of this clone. CDR3 DNA sequence: TGTGCCAGCAGCGGCCTCCGGGACAGGTCAATAGCCAACGTCCTGACTTTC. As protein: CASSGLRDRSIANVLTF. The J gene is TRBJ2-6, the V gene TRBV5-6; 8 nucleotides agree with TRBD1. Germline V gene data show CDR1 as SGHDT and CDR2 as YYEEEE. The junction had 13 bases not matched to a gene; V was cut back by 4 bases and J by 7 bases. The CDR3 loop spans 17 amino acids.

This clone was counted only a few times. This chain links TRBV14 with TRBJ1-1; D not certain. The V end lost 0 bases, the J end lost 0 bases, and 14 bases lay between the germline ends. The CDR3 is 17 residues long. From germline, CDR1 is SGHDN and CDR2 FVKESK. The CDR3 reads CASSQEFSRKMNTEAFF. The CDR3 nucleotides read TGTGCCAGCAGCCAAGAGTTCTCTAGAAAGATGAACACTGAAGCTTTCTTT.

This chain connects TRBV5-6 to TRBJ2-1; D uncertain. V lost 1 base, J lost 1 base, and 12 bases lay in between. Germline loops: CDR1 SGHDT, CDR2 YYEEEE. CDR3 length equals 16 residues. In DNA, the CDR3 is TGTGCCAGCAGCTTGTTTGCTAGTATTTCCTACAATGAGCAGTTCTTC. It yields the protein CASSLFASISYNEQFF.

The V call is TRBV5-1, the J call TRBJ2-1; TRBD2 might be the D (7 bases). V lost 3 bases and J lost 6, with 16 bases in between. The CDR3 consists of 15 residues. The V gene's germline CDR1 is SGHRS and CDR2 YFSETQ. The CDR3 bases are TGCGCCAGCAGCTACGGCGGGGGCAGCCCCAATGAGCAGTTCTTC. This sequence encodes CASSYGGGSPNEQFF.

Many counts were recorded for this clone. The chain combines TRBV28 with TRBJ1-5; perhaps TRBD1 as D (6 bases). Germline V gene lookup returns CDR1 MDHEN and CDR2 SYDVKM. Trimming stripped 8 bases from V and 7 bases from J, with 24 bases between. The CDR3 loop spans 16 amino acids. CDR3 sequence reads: CASGSSGRGVRQPQHF. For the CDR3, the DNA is TGTGCCAGCGGGTCAAGTGGCAGGGGAGTCAGACAGCCCCAGCATTTT.